Listed here are 19 T cell receptor beta chains from one sample, sequenced in a study of regulatory T cells in long-lasting Graves disease. Through Arm-PCR of CDR3 regions and iRepertoire HTBI primers, TCR beta libraries were built. TCRdb used MiXCR to reprocess the multiplex PCR reads, holding one entry per CDR3 protein. The table lists more than 450,000 distinct CDR3 sequences, around 12% of them singletons. The sample's time point: newly diagnosed GD, antithyroid drugs for less than 3 months. Extracted PBMC RNA gave rise to the TCR library. The data were also submitted as part of a second study, on T cells in Graves' hyperthyroidism and ophthalmopathy.

Here the sequenced sample was peripheral blood mononuclear cells (PBMCs), taken at new diagnosis, from a patient treated with antithyroid drugs. The receptors were sampled from a woman in her 30s with Graves disease.

This clonotype was seen many times. This chain connects TRBV10-3 to TRBJ2-1; D gene unclear. The V gene lost 8 bases and the J gene lost 0 bases, with 14 bases spanning the gap. CDR3 length: 15 residues. The germline V gene encodes CDR1 ENHRY and CDR2 SYGVKD. CDR3 in amino acids: CAIGYTLSSYNEQFF. The CDR3 DNA sequence: TGTGCCATCGGATACACCCTTAGCTCCTACAATGAGCAGTTCTTC.

This clonotype was observed many times. CDR3 coding DNA: TGCAGTGCTTACACCTTCTCAATGAACTCCTACGAGCAGTACTTC. Translated: CSAYTFSMNSYEQYF. The chain couples TRBV20-1 to TRBJ2-7; D call uncertain. The CDR3 totals 15 residues. The germline CDR1 and CDR2 sequences are DFQATT and SNEGSKA (reference sequence). Trimming removed 5 bases from V and 0 bases from J, with 17 bases in between.

The rearrangement links TRBV4-1 to TRBJ2-1, with 9 bases identical to TRBD2. The CDR3 sequence is 17 residues long. V lost 1 base and J lost 4; bases outside the gene matches: 8. Germline V gene lookup returns CDR1 MGHRA and CDR2 YSYEKL. CDR3 loop: CASSQVQTSGRYNEQFF. The CDR3 region has the DNA TGCGCCAGCAGCCAAGTCCAGACTAGCGGCAGGTACAATGAGCAGTTCTTC.

This clonotype was counted a few times. V gene TRBV19 combines with J gene TRBJ2-3; 9 nucleotides line up with TRBD2. The CDR3 consists of 15 residues. V lost 4 bases, J lost 1 base, and 3 bases stayed unmatched. CDR1 and CDR2 from the germline V gene are LNHDA and SQIVND (reference sequence). CDR3 nucleotide sequence: TGTGCCAGTAGTACTAGGACTAGCGGCACAGATACGCAGTATTTT. Translated: CASSTRTSGTDTQYF.

Many counts were recorded for this clonotype. The gene calls are TRBV15 and TRBJ2-7; weak D call: TRBD1 (6 bases). V was shortened by 6 bases and J by 2 bases, with 14 bases between the two germline ends. This CDR3 comprises 14 residues. Germline assignment: CDR1 LNHNV and CDR2 YYDKDF (reference sequence). The CDR3 nucleotides read TGTGCCACCAGAAAACCGACAGGTCCCTACGAGCAGTACTTC. Protein: CATRKPTGPYEQYF.

The rearrangement joins TRBV7-3 to TRBJ1-4; 11 nucleotides line up with TRBD1. The trim removed 5 bases at V and 10 bases at J, leaving 3 bases unmatched. This CDR3 is built from 13 residues. CDR1 is SGHTA, CDR2 FQGTGA, per germline. The CDR3 sequence is CASSRTGGGKLFF. In DNA, the CDR3 is TGTGCCAGCAGCCGGACAGGGGGCGGAAAACTGTTTTTT. Variable domain in full (rest from reference TRBV7-3 and TRBJ1-4): GAGVSQTPSNKVTEKGKYVELRCDPISGHTALYWYRQSLGQGPEFLIYFQGTGAADDSGLPNDRFFAVRPEGSVSTLKIQRTERGDSAVYLCASSRTGGGKLFFGSGTQLSVL.

The chain links TRBV20-1 to TRBJ2-7, with a tentative D call TRBD2 (6 bases). The germline V gene has CDR1 DFQATT and CDR2 SNEGSKA (reference sequence). V lost 0 bases and J 2 bases, leaving 14 bases between the germline ends. This CDR3 has 15 amino acids. The CDR3 sequence: CSAREGGWEAYEQYF. The CDR3 DNA is TGCAGTGCTAGAGAAGGAGGGTGGGAGGCCTACGAGCAGTACTTC.

This clonotype has a count of ten or more. The J gene is TRBJ2-1, the V gene TRBV2; 9 bases fit TRBD2. CDR1 and CDR2 from the germline V gene are SNHLY and FYNNEI. Trimming removed 7 bases from V and 3 bases from J; junction bases left unmatched: 4. The CDR3 is 14 residues long. CDR3: CASKRTSVYNEQFF. CDR3 nucleotide sequence: TGTGCCAGCAAGAGGACTAGCGTCTACAATGAGCAGTTCTTC. Supplemented by reference TRBV2 and TRBJ2-1, the full variable domain reads EPEVTQTPSHQVTQMGQEVILRCVPISNHLYFYWYRQILGQKVEFLVSFYNNEISEKSEIFDDQFSVERPDGSNFTLKIRSTKLEDSAMYFCASKRTSVYNEQFFGPGTRLTVL.

J is TRBJ2-1 and V is TRBV7-9; 7 bases match TRBD2. The V gene end was trimmed by 5 bases and the J gene end by 3 bases; junction bases not matched to a gene: 13. The germline CDR1 and CDR2 sequences are SEHNR and FQNEAQ (reference sequence). The CDR3 runs to 17 residues. CDR3 amino acids: CASSAPGLAGVYNEQFF. In DNA form, the CDR3 reads TGTGCCAGCAGCGCCCCGGGACTGGCGGGAGTCTACAATGAGCAGTTCTTC. The whole variable domain, filled in from reference TRBV7-9 and TRBJ2-1, reads DTGVSQNPRHKITKRGQNVTFRCDPISEHNRLYWYRQTLGQGPEFLTYFQNEAQLEKSRLLSDRFSAERPKGSFSTLEIQRTEQGDSAMYLCASSAPGLAGVYNEQFFGPGTRLTVL.

As regards this clonotype: One end of the junction fails to match germline, which may point to a read error. The genes are TRBV18 and TRBJ2-7, with TRBD1 identical over 9 bases. The CDR3 consists of 16 residues. Germline assignment: CDR1 KGHSH and CDR2 LQKENI. CDR3: CATSPGGQGISYEQYF. The CDR3 DNA follows: TGTGCCACCTCACCGGGCGGACAGGGGATCTCCTACGAGCAGTACTTC.

The chain is built from TRBV19 and TRBJ1-5; weak D call: TRBD1 (5 bases). Germline-derived CDR1 and CDR2 are LNHDA and SQIVND (reference sequence). V was trimmed by 7 bases and J by 2 bases, leaving 18 bases between them. CDR3 length: 16 residues. The DNA for the CDR3 is TGTGCCAGTAACCCCCTTGGCAGGGTCGGCAATCAGCCCCAGCATTTT. Protein sequence: CASNPLGRVGNQPQHF.

This clonotype was seen ten or more times. This chain uses TRBV2 with TRBJ2-7, with unresolved D. Germline V lookup: CDR1 SNHLY, CDR2 FYNNEI. The CDR3 has 12 residues. The V end was cut by 6 bases, the J end by 4 bases, with 10 bases between. The CDR3 reads CASSPKGYEQYF. The CDR3, as DNA: TGTGCCAGCAGCCCCAAGGGATACGAGCAGTACTTC. The full variable domain, in which reference TRBV2 and TRBJ2-7 provide the parts outside the CDR3, is EPEVTQTPSHQVTQMGQEVILRCVPISNHLYFYWYRQILGQKVEFLVSFYNNEISEKSEIFDDQFSVERPDGSNFTLKIRSTKLEDSAMYFCASSPKGYEQYFGPGTRLTVT.

This clonotype was observed many times. The V and J genes are TRBV20-1 and TRBJ2-7; 8 bases agree with TRBD2. V lost 1 base, J lost 6 bases, and 8 bases stayed unmatched. This CDR3 contains 14 residues. Germline CDR1 reads DFQATT; CDR2 reads SNEGSKA (reference sequence). CDR3 region: CSARAGTSPFEQYF. The CDR3 coding sequence is TGCAGTGCTAGAGCCGGGACTAGTCCGTTCGAGCAGTACTTC.

This clonotype was seen many times. The V gene is TRBV19, the J gene TRBJ2-1; 7 bases align to TRBD2. CDR3 size: 14 residues. V shed 4 bases and J 6 bases; nucleotides not matched to a gene: 6. CDR1 and CDR2 (germline): LNHDA, SQIVND (reference sequence). The CDR3 DNA reads TGTGCCAGTAGTAGGGGGGGGGGAACCAATGAGCAGTTCTTC. Translating it yields CASSRGGGTNEQFF.

About this clonotype: A much larger clone differs from this one at a single base, so this may be a read error. V usage is TRBV12-3 or TRBV12-4 and J usage is TRBJ1-2; D is perhaps TRBD1 (6 bases). This CDR3 region has 13 residues. CDR3 loop: CAGSLTGTNGYTF. The CDR3 coding sequence is TGTGCCGGCAGTCTAACAGGGACGAATGGCTACACCTTC.

The V gene is TRBV19, the J gene TRBJ1-5, with 10 bases fitting TRBD1. Germline V CDR1 and CDR2: LNHDA, SQIVND (reference sequence). J lost 6 bases, V lost 6 bases, and 8 bases had no gene match. The CDR3 has 15 amino acids. This CDR3 reads CASRQTGGRGQPQHF. CDR3 DNA: TGTGCCAGTAGACAGACAGGGGGCCGAGGTCAGCCCCAGCATTTT.

This clonotype was detected a few times. The chain has TRBV3-1 and TRBJ2-2; 16 positions match TRBD2. This CDR3 has 20 amino acids. Germline assignment: CDR1 LGHDT and CDR2 YNNKEL (reference sequence). The J segment lost 3 bases and the V segment lost 4 bases, leaving 11 bases of the junction unmatched. The CDR3 sequence: CASSPKPGLAGGPHTGELFF. The CDR3 region has the DNA TGTGCCAGCAGCCCTAAACCGGGACTAGCGGGAGGGCCACACACCGGGGAGCTGTTTTTT.

The chain links TRBV5-5 to TRBJ1-5; TRBD1 might be the D (6 bases). Germline CDR1 and CDR2: SGHKS and YYEKEE (reference sequence). Trimming removed 2 bases from V and 7 bases from J, with 16 bases in between. The length of the CDR3 is 15 residues. CDR3 sequence reads: CASSLAGGGVQPQHF. The CDR3 DNA sequence: TGTGCCAGCAGCTTAGCAGGAGGGGGAGTACAGCCCCAGCATTTT.

The sample holds a few counts of this clonotype. The chain is built from TRBV6-1 and TRBJ2-1; 10 bases map to TRBD2. Germline CDR1 MNHNS, CDR2 SASEGT. The CDR3 has 13 residues. V shed 10 bases, J shed 7 bases, and the junction held 7 bases outside the gene matches. The chain's CDR3 is CATYSSGRNEQFF. The CDR3 DNA sequence: TGTGCCACCTATAGTAGCGGGAGGAATGAGCAGTTCTTC.